This T cell receptor (beta chain) emerged from a study of beta chain features in type 1 diabetes. Study-wide findings and caveats: TCRB CDR3s were moderately but significantly shorter in Type 1 diabetes patients in all four CD4+ subsets.

Isolated RNA was reverse transcribed in full, so expressed TCRB transcripts were sequenced. TCRdb keeps only in-frame clones here, not all; method: immunoSEQ multiplex PCR. The sample yields roughly 150,000 clones, around 63% seen once. As concerns this clone: What it recognizes is unknown.

CDR3 length: 9 residues. With 6 bases removed from V and 15 bases from J, the gap between germline ends came to 12 bases. Germline V gene lookup returns CDR1 SQVTM and CDR2 ANQGSEA. The source material was naive CD4+ T cells from blood. The V and J genes are TRBV29-1 and TRBJ2-1; perhaps TRBD2 as D (5 bases). The sequence was collected from a man aged 25-45 years with type 1 diabetes. CDR3 in amino acids: CSVGPSGFF. DNA for the CDR3: TGCAGCGTCGGACCGAGCGGGTTCTTC.